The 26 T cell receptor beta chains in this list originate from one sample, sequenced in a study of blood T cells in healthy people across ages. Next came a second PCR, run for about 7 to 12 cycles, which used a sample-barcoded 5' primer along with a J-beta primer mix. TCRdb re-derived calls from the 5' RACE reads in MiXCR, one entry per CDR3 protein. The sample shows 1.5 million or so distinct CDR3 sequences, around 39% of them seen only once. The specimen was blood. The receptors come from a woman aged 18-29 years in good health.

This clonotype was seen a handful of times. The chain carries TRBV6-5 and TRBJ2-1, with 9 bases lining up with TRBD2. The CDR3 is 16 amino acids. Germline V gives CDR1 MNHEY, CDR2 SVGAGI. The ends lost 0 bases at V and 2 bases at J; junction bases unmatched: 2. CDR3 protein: CASSYSPSGTYNEQFF. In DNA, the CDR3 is TGTGCCAGCAGTTACTCGCCTAGCGGGACCTACAATGAGCAGTTCTTC.

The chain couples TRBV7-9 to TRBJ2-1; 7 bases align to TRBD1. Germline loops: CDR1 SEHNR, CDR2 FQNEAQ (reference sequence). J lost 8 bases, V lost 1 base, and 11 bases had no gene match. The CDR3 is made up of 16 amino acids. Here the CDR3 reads CASSLGVGQVGDEQFF. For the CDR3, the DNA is TGTGCCAGCAGCTTAGGGGTAGGACAGGTTGGCGATGAGCAGTTCTTC.

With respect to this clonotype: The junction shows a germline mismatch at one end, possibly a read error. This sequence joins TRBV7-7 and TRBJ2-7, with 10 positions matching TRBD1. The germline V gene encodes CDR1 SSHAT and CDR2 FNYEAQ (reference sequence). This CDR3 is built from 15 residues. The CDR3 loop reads CASSRGGQGIYEQYF. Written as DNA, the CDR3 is TGTGCTAGCAGCCGGGGGGGACAGGGGATCTACGAGCAGTACTTC.

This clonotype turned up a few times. CDR3 bases: TGTGCCAGCAGAGCCGACAGGTTCAACTATGGCTACACCTTC. Amino acid sequence: CASRADRFNYGYTF. This chain uses TRBV27 with TRBJ1-2; a possible D gene is TRBD1 (6 bases). CDR1 is MNHEY and CDR2 is SMNVEV in the germline V gene (reference sequence). This CDR3 is 14 amino acids long. With 6 bases removed from V and 2 bases from J, the gap between germline ends came to 13 bases.

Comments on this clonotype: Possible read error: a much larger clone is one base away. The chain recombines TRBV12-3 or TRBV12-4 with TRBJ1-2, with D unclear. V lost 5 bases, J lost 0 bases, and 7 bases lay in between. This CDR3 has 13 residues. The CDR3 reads CASSARSNYGYTF. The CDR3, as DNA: TGTGCCAGCAGTGCCAGATCTAACTATGGCTACACCTTC.

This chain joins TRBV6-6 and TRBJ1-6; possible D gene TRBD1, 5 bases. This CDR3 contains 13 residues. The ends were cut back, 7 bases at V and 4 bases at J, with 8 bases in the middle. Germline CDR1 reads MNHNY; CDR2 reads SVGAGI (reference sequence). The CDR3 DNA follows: TGTGCCAGCAACGGGGGATATAATTCACCCCTCCACTTT. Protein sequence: CASNGGYNSPLHF.

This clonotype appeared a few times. The CDR3 spells CASSPSTGGPYEQYF. The CDR3 DNA reads as TGTGCCAGCAGTCCTTCGACAGGGGGCCCTTACGAGCAGTACTTC. The chain is built from TRBV27 and TRBJ2-7; TRBD1 aligns across 10 bases. This CDR3 contains 15 residues. Germline V gene lookup returns CDR1 MNHEY and CDR2 SMNVEV (reference sequence). V was clipped by 5 bases and J by 4 bases; unmatched bases: 8.

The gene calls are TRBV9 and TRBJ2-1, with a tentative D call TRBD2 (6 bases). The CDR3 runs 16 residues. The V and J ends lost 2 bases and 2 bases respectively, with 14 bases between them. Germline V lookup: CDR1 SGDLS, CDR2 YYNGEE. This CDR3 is CASSVATSRTYNEQFF. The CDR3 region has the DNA TGTGCCAGCAGCGTCGCCACTAGCAGAACCTACAATGAGCAGTTCTTC. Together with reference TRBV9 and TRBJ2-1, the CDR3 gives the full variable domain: DSGVTQTPKHLITATGQRVTLRCSPRSGDLSVYWYQQSLDQGLQFLIQYYNGEERAKGNILERFSAQQFPDLHSELNLSSLELGDSALYFCASSVATSRTYNEQFFGPGTRLTVL.

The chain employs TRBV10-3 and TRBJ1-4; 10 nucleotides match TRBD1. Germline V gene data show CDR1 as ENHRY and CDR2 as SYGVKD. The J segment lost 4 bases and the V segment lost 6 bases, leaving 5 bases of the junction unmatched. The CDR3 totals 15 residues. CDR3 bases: TGTGCCATCAGGGGGGGACAGGGGCGTAATGAAAAACTGTTTTTT. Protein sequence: CAIRGGQGRNEKLFF.

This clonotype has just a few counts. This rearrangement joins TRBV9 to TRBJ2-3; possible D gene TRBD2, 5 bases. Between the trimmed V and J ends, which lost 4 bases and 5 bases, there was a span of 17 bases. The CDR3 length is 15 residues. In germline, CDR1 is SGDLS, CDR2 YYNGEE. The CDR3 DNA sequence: TGTGCCAGCAGCTCCGACGGTCGTGGAGGAGATACGCAGTATTTT. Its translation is CASSSDGRGGDTQYF.

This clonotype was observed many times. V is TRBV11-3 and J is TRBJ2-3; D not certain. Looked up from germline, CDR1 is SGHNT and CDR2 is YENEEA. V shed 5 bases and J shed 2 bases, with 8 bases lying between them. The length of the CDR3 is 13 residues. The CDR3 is CASSPDLTDTQYF. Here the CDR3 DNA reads TGTGCCAGCAGCCCGGACCTCACAGATACGCAGTATTTT.

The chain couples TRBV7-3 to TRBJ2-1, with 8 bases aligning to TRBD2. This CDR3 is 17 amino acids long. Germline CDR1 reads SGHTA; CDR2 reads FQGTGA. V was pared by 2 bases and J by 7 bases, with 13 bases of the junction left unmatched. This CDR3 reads CASSLAQRGPEWNEQFF. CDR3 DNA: TGTGCCAGCAGCTTAGCCCAGCGGGGGCCCGAATGGAATGAGCAGTTCTTC.

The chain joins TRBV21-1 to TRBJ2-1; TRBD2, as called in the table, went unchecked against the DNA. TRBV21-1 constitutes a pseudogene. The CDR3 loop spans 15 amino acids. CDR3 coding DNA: TGTGCCAGCAGCCATTTAGCGGGGGGGGGCTATGAGCAGTTCTTC. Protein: CASSHLAGGGYEQFF.

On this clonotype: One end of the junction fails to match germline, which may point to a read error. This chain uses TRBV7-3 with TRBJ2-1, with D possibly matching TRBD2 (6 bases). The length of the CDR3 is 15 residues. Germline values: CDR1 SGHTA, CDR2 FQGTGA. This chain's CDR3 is CASSLTRPGDNEQFF. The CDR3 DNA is TGTGCCAGCAGCCTAACACGACCGGGGGACAATGAGCAGTTCTTC.

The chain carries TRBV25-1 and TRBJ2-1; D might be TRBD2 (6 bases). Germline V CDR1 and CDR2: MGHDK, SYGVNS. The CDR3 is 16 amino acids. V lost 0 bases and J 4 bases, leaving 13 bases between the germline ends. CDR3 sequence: CASSEYFSGPYNEQFF. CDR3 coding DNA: TGTGCCAGCAGTGAATATTTCAGCGGGCCTTACAATGAGCAGTTCTTC.

The CDR3 sequence: CASSLKGSSGNTIYF. Here the CDR3 DNA reads TGTGCCAGCAGTTTAAAGGGAAGCTCTGGAAACACCATATATTTT. The rearrangement joins TRBV28 to TRBJ1-3; D is uncertain. V lost 2 bases and J lost 0, with 8 bases in between. Germline V CDR1 and CDR2: MDHEN, SYDVKM. CDR3 length equals 15 residues.

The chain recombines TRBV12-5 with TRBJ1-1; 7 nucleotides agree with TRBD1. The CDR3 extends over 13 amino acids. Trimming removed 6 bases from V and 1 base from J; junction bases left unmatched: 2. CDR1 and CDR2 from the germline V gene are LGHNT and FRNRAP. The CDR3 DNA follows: TGTGCTAGTGGGACAGGGCCGAACACTGAAGCTTTCTTT. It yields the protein CASGTGPNTEAFF. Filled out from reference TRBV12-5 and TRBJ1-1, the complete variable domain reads DARVTQTPRHKVTEMGQEVTMRCQPILGHNTVFWYRQTMMQGLELLAYFRNRAPLDDSGMPKDRFSAEMPDATLATLKIQPSEPRDSAVYFCASGTGPNTEAFFGQGTRLTVV.

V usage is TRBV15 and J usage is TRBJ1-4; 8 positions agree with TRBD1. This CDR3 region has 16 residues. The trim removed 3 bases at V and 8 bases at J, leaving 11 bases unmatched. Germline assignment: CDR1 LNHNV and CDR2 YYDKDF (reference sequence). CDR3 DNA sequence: TGTGCCACCAGCAGGTCCCGTTGGACAGGGCAAGAAAAACTGTTTTTT. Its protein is CATSRSRWTGQEKLFF.

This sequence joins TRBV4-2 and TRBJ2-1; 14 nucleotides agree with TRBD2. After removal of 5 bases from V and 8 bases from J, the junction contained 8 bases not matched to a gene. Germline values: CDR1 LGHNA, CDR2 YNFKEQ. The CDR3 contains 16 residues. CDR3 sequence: CASSSTSGGDSDEQFF. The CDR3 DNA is TGTGCCAGCAGCTCGACTAGCGGGGGGGATAGCGATGAGCAGTTCTTC.

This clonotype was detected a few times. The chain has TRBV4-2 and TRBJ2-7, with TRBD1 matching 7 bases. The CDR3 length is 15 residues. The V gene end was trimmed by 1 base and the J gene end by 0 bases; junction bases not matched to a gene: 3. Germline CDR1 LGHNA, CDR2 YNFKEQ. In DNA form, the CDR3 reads TGTGCCAGCAGCCAAGCGGGACAGACCTCCTACGAGCAGTACTTC. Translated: CASSQAGQTSYEQYF.

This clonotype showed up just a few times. The CDR3 nucleotides are TGTGCCAGCAGTTACGGGGGACAGGCAAACTCCTACAATGAGCAGTTCTTC. Amino acid sequence: CASSYGGQANSYNEQFF. J is TRBJ2-1 and V is TRBV6-2 or TRBV6-3, with TRBD1 matching over 8 bases. The ends lost 2 bases at V and 0 bases at J; junction bases unmatched: 6. The CDR3 extends over 17 amino acids. The germline CDR1 and CDR2 sequences are MNHEY and SVGEGT.

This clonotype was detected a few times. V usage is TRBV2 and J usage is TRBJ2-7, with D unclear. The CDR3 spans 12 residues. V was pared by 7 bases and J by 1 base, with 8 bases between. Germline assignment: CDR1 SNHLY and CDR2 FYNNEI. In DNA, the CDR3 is TGTGCCAGCACGCAGGATTCCTACGAGCAGTACTTC. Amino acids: CASTQDSYEQYF.

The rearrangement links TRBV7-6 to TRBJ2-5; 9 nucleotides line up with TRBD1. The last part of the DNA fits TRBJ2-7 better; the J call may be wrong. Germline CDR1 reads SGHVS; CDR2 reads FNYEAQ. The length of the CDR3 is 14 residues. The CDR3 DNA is TGTGCCAGCAGCGGATGGGACAGGGACCACGAGCAGTACTTC. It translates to CASSGWDRDHEQYF.

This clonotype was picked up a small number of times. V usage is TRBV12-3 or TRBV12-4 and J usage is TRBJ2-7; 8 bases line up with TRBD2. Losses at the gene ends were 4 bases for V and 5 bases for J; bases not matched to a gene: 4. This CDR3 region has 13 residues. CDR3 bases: TGTGCCAGCAGTTCAGGACTAGCCCACGAGCAGTACTTC. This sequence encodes CASSSGLAHEQYF.

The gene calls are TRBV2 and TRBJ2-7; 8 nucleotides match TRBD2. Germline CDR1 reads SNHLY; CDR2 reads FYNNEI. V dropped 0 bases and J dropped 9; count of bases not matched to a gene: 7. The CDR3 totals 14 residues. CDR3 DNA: TGTGCCAGCAGTGAAGCGCGGGAGGCTACGGGGCAGTACTTC. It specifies CASSEAREATGQYF.

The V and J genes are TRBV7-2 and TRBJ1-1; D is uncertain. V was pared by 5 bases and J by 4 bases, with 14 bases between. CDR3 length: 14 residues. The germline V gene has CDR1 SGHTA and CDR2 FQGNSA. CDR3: CASSLQAMGTEAFF. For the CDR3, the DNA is TGTGCCAGCAGCCTCCAGGCGATGGGCACTGAAGCTTTCTTT. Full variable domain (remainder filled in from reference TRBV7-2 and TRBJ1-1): GAGVSQSPSNKVTEKGKDVELRCDPISGHTALYWYRQSLGQGLEFLIYFQGNSAPDKSGLPSDRFSAERTGGSVSTLTIQRTQQEDSAVYLCASSLQAMGTEAFFGQGTRLTVV.